This note documents a single T cell receptor beta chain sequence. Researchers ran the PCR with 60 Vbeta and 13 Jbeta primers. Clones were read by immunoSEQ multiplex PCR, and TCRdb kept only the in-frame ones, dropping some. The sample gives some 96,000 clones, more than 75% of which show up once; 0.7% to 0.85% is in the top ten. This specimen comes from a study of cytomegalovirus exposure and HLA in healthy donors. Whole-study context: Genotyping of roughly 400 donors showed that roughly 80% belonged to the Caucasian-associated ancestry cluster.

The V segment lost 2 bases and the J segment 6 bases; nucleotides outside the gene matches: 11. This CDR3 has 16 amino acids. The germline V gene has CDR1 SGHNT and CDR2 YENEEA. The sequenced sample consisted of PBMCs. The TCR comes from a woman aged 55-70 years in good health and CMV-seronegative. The rearrangement uses TRBV11-3 and TRBJ1-2; 8 bases match TRBD1. The CDR3 here is CASSLQGQVQVDGYTF. The CDR3 DNA reads as TGTGCCAGCAGCTTACAGGGACAGGTCCAGGTCGATGGCTACACCTTC.